The clone carrying this T cell receptor (beta chain) was counted a few times. Its specificity is unknown. Trimming shortened V by 3 bases and J by 11 bases, and 4 bases separated the two germline ends. Germline CDR1 and CDR2: DFQATT and SNEGSKA (reference sequence). CDR3 length equals 8 residues. Using immunoSEQ multiplex PCR, the repertoire was profiled, and TCRdb retains in-frame clones only, with some absent. Of over 14,000 clones in the sample, over 70% are singletons; the top ten hold roughly 9.6%. The data originate from a study of chemoradiotherapy in HPV16-positive cancers. Study-wide results and caveats: Candidate HPV-specific clones and E7-related TCR motifs grew in tumor during treatment.

The chain joins TRBV20-1 to TRBJ1-1; the D is unclear. The TCR comes from a human donor with HPV-associated anogenital cancer. The specimen was taken from a patient who underwent chemoradiotherapy. CDR3 amino acids: CSASSAFF. The CDR3 nucleotides are TGCAGTGCTAGTTCGGCTTTCTTT.